This T cell receptor beta chain was identified during a study of OX40 agonist ivuxolimab in advanced cancers. Study context: The dose-escalation cohort had hepatocellular carcinoma, melanoma, renal cell or head and neck cancer. Three patients responded partially, comprising one with hepatocellular carcinoma and two with cutaneous melanoma.

Broader study findings: Both blood CD4+ and CD8+ T cells showed clonal growth by week 6 at 0.1 to 3.0 mg/kg. Expanded clones belonging to CD8+ T cells outnumbered, on average, those of CD4+.

Profiled with immunoSEQ multiplex PCR; TCRdb holds only in-frame clones, not every one. This table has under 50,000 clones, 88% appearing once. This clone has just a few counts. Its antigen is currently unknown. Sequences were derived from CD4+ or CD8+ T cells sorted from blood, sampled in a trial of the OX40 agonist ivuxolimab. This clonotype was sampled from an adult with an advanced solid tumor such as melanoma, head and neck, liver or kidney cancer.

The CDR3 reads CSVVAGAGNQPQHF. The CDR3 DNA sequence: TGCAGCGTTGTCGCGGGGGCGGGCAATCAGCCCCAGCATTTT. This sequence joins TRBV29-1 and TRBJ1-5; D may be TRBD1 (6 bases). V was trimmed by 4 bases and J by 2 bases, leaving 12 bases between them. The length of the CDR3 is 14 residues. Germline V lookup: CDR1 SQVTM, CDR2 ANQGSEA.